This T cell receptor beta chain was documented in a study of blood T cells in healthy people across ages. This clonotype was observed a handful of times. Sample-barcoded 5' priming and a J-beta primer mix drove a second PCR of about 6 to 11 cycles. Each cDNA molecule received a tag from a template-switch adaptor that had 12 random nucleotides. MiXCR, run by TCRdb on the 5' RACE reads, gives a single entry per CDR3 protein. The sample lists about 1.4 million distinct CDR3 sequences; almost 60% were seen once. Sequencing input: blood. The TCR was taken from a man aged 18 to 29 in good health.

CDR3 loop: CASSPVGKIEAFF. Here the CDR3 DNA reads TGTGCCAGCAGCCCAGTGGGAAAGATTGAAGCTTTCTTT. The V call is TRBV11-2, the J call TRBJ1-1; no firm D call. The CDR3 is 13 amino acids. V lost 5 bases to trimming and J lost 7 bases, with 14 bases between them. Germline V CDR1 and CDR2: SGHAT, FQNNGV.